This TCR beta chain derives from a study of graft-versus-host responses after intestinal transplantation. Study as a whole: Anti-thymocyte globulin induction preceded roughly 3 years of tacrolimus and steroid maintenance in all recipients.

As for this clone: Its antigen remains unidentified.

Germline V gene lookup returns CDR1 LNHDA and CDR2 SQIVND (reference sequence). This CDR3 is built from 16 residues. V dropped 5 bases and J dropped 3; count of bases not matched to a gene: 13. Overall study findings and caveats: Recipient-marrow GvH clones were detected, some having first appeared in ileum or blood.

TCRdb keeps only in-frame clones here, not all; method: immunoSEQ multiplex PCR. This sample has 100,000 to 120,000 clones; just over 90% occur once, and the top ten carry roughly 0.5%. The sequencing used unstimulated CD8+ T cells sorted from spleen or lymph node cells, collected before intestinal transplant. The origin of this receptor is a human donor who received an intestinal transplant. The chain carries TRBV19 and TRBJ2-7; 7 nucleotides line up with TRBD2. CDR3 sequence reads: CASSPGGNPAFYEQYF. The CDR3 region has the DNA TGTGCCAGTAGTCCCGGGGGGAACCCTGCGTTCTACGAGCAGTACTTC.